The 14 T cell receptor beta chains below all came from one sample that was sequenced in a study of T cell clonality in common variable immunodeficiency. Study-wide findings and caveats: Fewer deletions and N-nucleotide insertions were reportedly seen in common variable immunodeficiency TCR beta sequences.

Their recognized antigens are unknown. Only in-frame clones appear in the TCRdb table, and some are missing; sequencing was by immunoSEQ multiplex PCR. The sample holds fewer than 25,000 clones, and no clone turns up only once. Sequencing was performed on peripheral blood mononuclear cells. Every receptor here comes from a human donor with common variable immunodeficiency.

By share of the sample, this clone is medium-sized. The read falls 3 residues short of the CDR3 end, and the missing part is taken from the germline J gene. This rearrangement joins TRBV7-9 to TRBJ2-5; 9 bases are shared with TRBD1. The V and J ends lost 2 bases and 6 bases, in that order; junction bases with no gene match: 4. The germline gives CDR1 SEHNR, CDR2 FQNEAQ (reference sequence). This CDR3 contains 14 residues. Partial CDR3 DNA: TGTGCCAGCAGCTTAACAGGGACAGGGCAGACC. It yields the protein CASSLTGTGQT. The full CDR3 sequence reads CASSLTGTGQTQYF.

There are many counts of this clone. The read ends 3 residues early relative to the CDR3; the germline J gene fills the gap. The rearrangement links TRBV7-2 to TRBJ1-1; D gene unclear. The CDR3 loop spans 13 amino acids. The ends were cut back, 3 bases at V and 0 bases at J, with 5 bases in the middle. CDR1 and CDR2 from the germline V gene are SGHTA and FQGNSA. CDR3 DNA, as far as it was read: TGTGCCAGCAGCTTTACTATGAACACTGAA. Translation gives CASSFTMNTE. The full CDR3 reads CASSFTMNTEAFF.

This clone was observed a handful of times. The CDR3 end falls 3 residues outside the read, so it is completed with the germline J gene. The chain uses TRBV7-6 and TRBJ1-1; D unresolved. The germline CDR1 and CDR2 sequences are SGHVS and FNYEAQ. V was shortened by 5 bases and J by 6 bases, with 10 bases between the two germline ends. This CDR3 contains 12 residues. Partial CDR3 DNA: TGTGCCAGCAGCGAGACCGGGGCTGAA. Protein sequence: CASSETGAE. In full, the CDR3 reads CASSETGAEAFF.

This clone has at least ten counts. Read sequence stops 3 residues before the CDR3 end, and the germline J gene provides the missing end. This chain connects TRBV29-1 to TRBJ2-1, with D tentatively TRBD1 (6 bases). Germline V gene data show CDR1 as SQVTM and CDR2 as ANQGSEA. V lost 6 bases to trimming and J lost 0 bases, with 9 bases between them. This CDR3 has 13 amino acids. The sequenced part of the CDR3 DNA is TGCAGCGTCCAAGGGGGCTCCTACAATGAG. This codes for CSVQGGSYNE. The CDR3 in full is CSVQGGSYNEQFF.

With respect to this clone: The missing CDR3 end, 3 residues past where the read stops, is filled in from the germline J gene. The V gene is TRBV5-1, the J gene TRBJ2-5; TRBD2 matches at 9 bases. This CDR3 contains 15 residues. V shed 1 base and J 5 bases; nucleotides not matched to a gene: 6. The germline CDR1 and CDR2 sequences are SGHRS and YFSETQ. The CDR3 spells CASSLPGLAAETQYF. The covered CDR3 bases are TGCGCCAGCAGCTTGCCGGGACTAGCAGCGGAGACC.

Notes on this clone: With the read ending 3 residues before the CDR3 end, the germline J gene is used to fill in that end. The J gene is TRBJ2-7, the V gene TRBV2, with D possibly matching TRBD2 (7 bases). The CDR3 has 14 residues. Deletions cut 3 bases from V and 5 bases from J, with 14 bases between. CDR1 SNHLY and CDR2 FYNNEI come from the germline V gene. The DNA read from the CDR3 is TGTGCCAGCAGTGATGGACTAGGGGGTGACGAG. Its protein is CASSDGLGGDE. The full CDR3 is CASSDGLGGDEQYF.

This clone was seen at least ten times. The CDR3 end is not reached by the read, which stops 3 residues before it; the germline J gene fills it in. The chain carries TRBV2 and TRBJ2-3, with 12 bases aligning to TRBD2. Germline lookup yields CDR1 SNHLY and CDR2 FYNNEI. Trimming removed 7 bases from V and 3 bases from J; junction bases left unmatched: 5. There are 15 residues in the CDR3. This CDR3 reads CASTAGTSGTDTQYF. CDR3 DNA (partial): TGTGCCAGCACCGCCGGGACTAGCGGGACAGATACG. Using reference TRBV2 and TRBJ2-3 for the parts outside the CDR3, the full variable domain is EPEVTQTPSHQVTQMGQEVILRCVPISNHLYFYWYRQILGQKVEFLVSFYNNEISEKSEIFDDQFSVERPDGSNFTLKIRSTKLEDSAMYFCASTAGTSGTDTQYFGPGTRLTVL.

For this clone: The observed sequence ends 3 residues before the CDR3 terminus, with the missing tail filled in from the germline J gene. The gene calls are TRBV2 and TRBJ2-1, with D unclear. From germline, CDR1 is SNHLY and CDR2 FYNNEI. The CDR3 totals 12 residues. V was shortened by 6 bases and J by 6 bases, with 9 bases between the two germline ends. The CDR3 sequence is CASRQESNEQFF. Incomplete CDR3 DNA: TGTGCCAGCAGACAAGAGTCCAATGAG. Together with reference TRBV2 and TRBJ2-1, the CDR3 gives the full variable domain: EPEVTQTPSHQVTQMGQEVILRCVPISNHLYFYWYRQILGQKVEFLVSFYNNEISEKSEIFDDQFSVERPDGSNFTLKIRSTKLEDSAMYFCASRQESNEQFFGPGTRLTVL.

This clone was seen at least ten times. The read comes to an end 3 residues before the CDR3 does, leaving the germline J gene to fill in the end. The chain employs TRBV19 and TRBJ1-5; 10 bases map to TRBD1. Germline-derived CDR1 and CDR2 are LNHDA and SQIVND (reference sequence). The CDR3 has 16 residues. V was clipped by 7 bases and J by 3 bases; unmatched bases: 9. CDR3 sequence reads: CASNPRDRGYNQPQHF. The covered CDR3 bases are TGTGCCAGTAATCCGCGGGACAGGGGTTACAATCAGCCC.

This clone was seen at least ten times. The sequenced fragment ends 3 residues before the CDR3 boundary, so the rest is inferred from the germline J gene. The rearrangement joins TRBV12-3 or TRBV12-4 to TRBJ1-4; 8 nucleotides match TRBD1. The CDR3 has 15 amino acids. V shed 6 bases and J 3 bases; nucleotides not matched to a gene: 6. The CDR3 bases that were read are TGTGCCAGCAGAGCCCAGGGGGCCGCTAATGAAAAA. It codes for CASRAQGAANEK. The full CDR3 is CASRAQGAANEKLFF.

This clone was counted at least ten times. The sequence runs out 3 residues before the end of the CDR3; the remainder is reconstructed from the germline J gene. The J gene is TRBJ2-5, the V gene TRBV29-1, with TRBD1 matching 10 bases. The CDR3 covers 14 residues. The trim removed 6 bases at V and 6 bases at J, leaving 10 bases unmatched. CDR1 and CDR2 (germline): SQVTM, ANQGSEA. Partial CDR3 DNA: TGCAGCGTAGCCGTCGGGACAGGGGAACAGACC. It is translated as CSVAVGTGEQT. The entire CDR3 is CSVAVGTGEQTQYF.

This clone has ten or more counts. The read gets to within 3 residues of the CDR3 end, and the germline J gene fills in the rest. The chain couples TRBV5-1 to TRBJ2-2, with 7 bases matching TRBD1. With V trimmed by 4 bases and J by 2 bases, 8 bases remained unmatched. This CDR3 region has 16 residues. Germline V gene lookup returns CDR1 SGHRS and CDR2 YFSETQ. The CDR3 bases that were read are TGCGCCAGCAGCCGGGACAGACTGGGAAACACCGGGGAG. Translation: CASSRDRLGNTGE. The full CDR3 protein is CASSRDRLGNTGELFF.

A word on this clone: The sequenced fragment ends 3 residues before the CDR3 boundary, so the rest is inferred from the germline J gene. V and J are TRBV18 and TRBJ1-2; D is uncertain. The length of the CDR3 is 13 residues. The germline V gene has CDR1 KGHSH and CDR2 LQKENI. V dropped 0 bases and J dropped 5 bases, with 7 bases sitting between them. The part of the CDR3 DNA that was read is TGTGCCAGCTCACCACCCACCGGGTATGGC. As protein: CASSPPTGYG. The whole CDR3 protein is CASSPPTGYGYTF.

This clone has only a few counts. Read coverage stops 3 residues before the CDR3 terminus; the germline J gene supplies the remainder. The rearrangement links TRBV7-2 to TRBJ1-1; a weak D match, TRBD1 (6 bases). The germline gives CDR1 SGHTA, CDR2 FQGNSA. CDR3 length: 15 residues. V lost 7 bases, J lost 1 base, and 16 bases lay in between. CDR3 region: CASITQGRANTEAFF. The covered CDR3 bases are TGTGCCAGCATTACGCAGGGGCGGGCGAACACTGAA.